This TCR beta chain originates from a study of blood T cell repertoires in COVID-19. Clones were read by immunoSEQ multiplex PCR, and TCRdb kept only the in-frame ones, dropping some. The sample holds about 100,000 clones, roughly 90% seen once. The CDR3 runs to 16 residues. The germline V gene encodes CDR1 SGHAT and CDR2 FQNNGV. V shed 5 bases and J shed 3 bases, with 16 bases lying between them. The sequencing input was peripheral blood. The rearrangement uses TRBV11-2 and TRBJ2-2; D is ambiguous. This sequence originates from a man aged 30 to 45 in a cohort sampled during active COVID-19. DNA for the CDR3: TGTGCCAGCAGCCCCCCCGGCCGGGTTGACACCGGGGAGCTGTTTTTT. This gives the protein CASSPPGRVDTGELFF.